These 2 T cell receptor beta chains came from one sample sequenced in a study of T cells after yellow fever vaccination. TCRdb reprocessed the 5' RACE reads via MiXCR and lists one record per CDR3 protein. This table holds 450,000 to 650,000 distinct CDR3 sequences, roughly 22% found once. Source: PBMCs, taken roughly 20 days after the first yellow fever vaccination. The receptors stem from a man younger than 35 who received the YFV17D yellow fever vaccine.

This chain's CDR3 is CASSLLAGDRDEQFF. In DNA, the CDR3 is TGTGCCAGCAGCTTGCTAGCGGGGGACAGGGATGAGCAGTTCTTC. This chain joins TRBV5-4 and TRBJ2-1; maybe TRBD2 (10 bases). This CDR3 has 15 amino acids. In germline, CDR1 is SGHNT, CDR2 YYREEE (reference sequence). Trimming stripped 1 base from V and 8 bases from J, with 16 bases between.

The rearrangement uses TRBV4-1 and TRBJ2-1; D is tentatively TRBD1 or TRBD2 (5 bases each). Germline assignment: CDR1 MGHRA and CDR2 YSYEKL. The V end was cut by 4 bases, the J end by 9 bases, with 13 bases between. The CDR3 is 13 residues long. CDR3 nucleotide sequence: TGCGCCAGCAGCCGCACAGTCGGGGCTGAGCAGTTCTTC. Its protein is CASSRTVGAEQFF.